This is a list of T cell receptor beta chains from one sample in a study of shared clonotypes between healthy human individuals. Profiled with immunoSEQ multiplex PCR; TCRdb holds only in-frame clones, not every one. Among about 1.4 million clones, 96% were seen once, and the ten largest hold 1.2%. Source material: naive CD4+ T cells sorted from blood. The receptors originated from a man aged 30 to 39 in good health. Each CDR3 is given without its conserved first and last residue.

j_call v_call cdr3_aa
TRBJ2-5 TRBV27 ASSFRGGWRKETQY
TRBJ1-1 TRBV9 ASSRGTGITEAF
TRBJ2-2 TRBV7-6 ASSYSRSGELF
TRBJ2-3 TRBV5-1 ASSLGLAVADTQY
TRBJ2-7 TRBV10-3 AISESTVFEQY
TRBJ2-5 TRBV6-5 ASSYYRDREETQY
TRBJ2-7 TRBV6-5 ASSSEVEQY
TRBJ1-4 TRBV2 ASTGGATNEKLF
TRBJ1-5 TRBV10-3 AISESEGIGNQPQH
TRBJ1-3 TRBV4-1 ASSQDTGLSSGNTIY
TRBJ2-5 TRBV4-2 ASSSQGGVETQY
TRBJ1-1 TRBV15 ATSRKQPAYTEAF
TRBJ2-1 TRBV18 ASSRAIAGAGRNEQF
TRBJ2-1 TRBV18 ASSRDRASNEQF
TRBJ2-3 TRBV6-5 ASGAGENTQY
TRBJ2-5 TRBV5-4 ASSPRAHRASAETQY
TRBJ2-1 TRBV7-6 ASKAGVYYNEQF
TRBJ1-1 TRBV28 ASTLHRGDEAF
TRBJ2-7 TRBV10-1 ATSTGTRPYEQY
TRBJ1-5 TRBV5-5 ASSFTHLRPQH
TRBJ1-1 TRBV5-1 ASSSRTGGMNTEAF
TRBJ1-1 TRBV9 ASSALDTEAF
TRBJ2-5 TRBV6-1 ASRGTAQETQY
TRBJ2-5 TRBV7-7 ASSRSGLAGGQETQY
TRBJ2-1 TRBV28 ASSLRDEQF
TRBJ1-5 TRBV7-9 ASSHTPVLGTAFNQPQH
TRBJ2-7 TRBV7-2 ASSESGYYEQY
TRBJ1-5 TRBV2 ASSATGGWNQPQH
TRBJ2-1 TRBV5-4 ASLGDEQF
TRBJ2-3 TRBV4-2 ASSQDPSSTDTQY
TRBJ1-2 TRBV5-1 ASSPGQGEGYT
TRBJ2-7 TRBV18 ASSGPPFFAEQY